The present T cell receptor beta chain was sequenced within a study of cytomegalovirus exposure and HLA in healthy donors. PCR was performed using 60 Vbeta and 13 Jbeta primers. Libraries were prepared by immunoSEQ multiplex PCR; TCRdb keeps only in-frame clonotypes and omits some of them. The sample carries 90,000 to 150,000 clones, 74% recorded once. As to this clone: Antigen specificity is unknown.

Study-wide points: Analysis was performed later, and it showed HLA-associated TCR beta chains to be more clonally expanded than equally common others. Later analysis identified several of the most significant clusters that appeared linked to common viral pathogens. Later on, a genetic analysis was performed. It linked a missense variant in DCLRE1C with V- and J-gene trimming of TCR beta.

This donor's CMV serostatus went unrecorded. The CDR3 sequence is 15 residues long. Germline V gene sequence: CDR1 MNHEY, CDR2 SMNVEV (reference sequence). V lost 3 bases, J lost 9 bases, and 18 bases lay in between. J is TRBJ1-5 and V is TRBV27; maybe TRBD1 (5 bases). The sequencing input was PBMCs. The source is a human donor in good health. The CDR3 sequence: CASSFGQGPLMPQHF. In DNA, the CDR3 is TGTGCCAGCAGTTTTGGGCAGGGCCCCCTCATGCCCCAGCATTTT.